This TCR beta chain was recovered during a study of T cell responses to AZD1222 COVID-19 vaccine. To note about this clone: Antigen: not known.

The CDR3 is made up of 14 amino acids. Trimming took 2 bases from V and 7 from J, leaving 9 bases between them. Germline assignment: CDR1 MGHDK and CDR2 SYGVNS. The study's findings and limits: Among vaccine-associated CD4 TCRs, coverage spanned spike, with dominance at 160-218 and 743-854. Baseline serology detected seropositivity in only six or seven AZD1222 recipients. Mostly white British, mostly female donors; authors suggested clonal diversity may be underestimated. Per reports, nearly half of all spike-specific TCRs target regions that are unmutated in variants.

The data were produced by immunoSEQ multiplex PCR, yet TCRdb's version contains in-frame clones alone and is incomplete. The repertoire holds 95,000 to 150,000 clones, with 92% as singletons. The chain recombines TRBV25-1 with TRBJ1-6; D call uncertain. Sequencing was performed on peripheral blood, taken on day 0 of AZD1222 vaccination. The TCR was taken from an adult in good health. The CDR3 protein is CASSELGSNSPLHF. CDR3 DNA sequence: TGTGCCAGCAGTGAACTTGGTTCGAATTCACCCCTCCACTTT.